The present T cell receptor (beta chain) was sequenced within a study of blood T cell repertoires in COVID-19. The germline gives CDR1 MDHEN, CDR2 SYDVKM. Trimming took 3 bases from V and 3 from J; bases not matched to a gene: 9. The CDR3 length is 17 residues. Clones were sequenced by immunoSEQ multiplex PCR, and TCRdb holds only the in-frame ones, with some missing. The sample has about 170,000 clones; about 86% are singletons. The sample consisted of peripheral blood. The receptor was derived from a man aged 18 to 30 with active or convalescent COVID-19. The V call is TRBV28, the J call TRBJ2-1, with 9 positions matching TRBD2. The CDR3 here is CASSLGTSLVSYNEQFF. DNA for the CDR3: TGTGCCAGCAGTTTGGGGACTAGCCTTGTTAGCTACAATGAGCAGTTCTTC.